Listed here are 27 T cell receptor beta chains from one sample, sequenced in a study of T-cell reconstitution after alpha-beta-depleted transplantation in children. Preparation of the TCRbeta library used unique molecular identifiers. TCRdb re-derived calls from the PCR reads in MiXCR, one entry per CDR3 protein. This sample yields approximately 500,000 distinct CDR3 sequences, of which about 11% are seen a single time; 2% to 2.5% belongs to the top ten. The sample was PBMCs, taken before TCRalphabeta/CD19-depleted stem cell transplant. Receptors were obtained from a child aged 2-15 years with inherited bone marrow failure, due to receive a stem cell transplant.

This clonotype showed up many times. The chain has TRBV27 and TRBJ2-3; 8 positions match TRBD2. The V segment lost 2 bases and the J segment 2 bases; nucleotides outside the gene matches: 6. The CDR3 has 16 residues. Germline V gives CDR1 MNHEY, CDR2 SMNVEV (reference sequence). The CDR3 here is CASSLLSGKVTDTQYF. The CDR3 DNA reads TGTGCCAGCAGTTTACTTAGCGGGAAGGTCACAGATACGCAGTATTTT.

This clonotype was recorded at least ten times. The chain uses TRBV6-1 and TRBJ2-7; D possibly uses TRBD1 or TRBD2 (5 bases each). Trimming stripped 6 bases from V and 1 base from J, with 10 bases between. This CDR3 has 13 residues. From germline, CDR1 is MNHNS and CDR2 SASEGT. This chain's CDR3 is CASSQGPSYEQYF. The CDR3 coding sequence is TGTGCCAGCAGCCAGGGACCTTCCTACGAGCAGTACTTC.

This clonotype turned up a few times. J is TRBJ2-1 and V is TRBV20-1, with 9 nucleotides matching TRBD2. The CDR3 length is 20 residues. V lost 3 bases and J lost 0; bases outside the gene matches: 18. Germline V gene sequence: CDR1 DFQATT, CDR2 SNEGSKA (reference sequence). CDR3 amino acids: CSARLSGLAGSSSSYNEQFF. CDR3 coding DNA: TGCAGTGCTAGGTTGTCTGGGCTAGCGGGGTCCTCTAGCTCCTACAATGAGCAGTTCTTC.

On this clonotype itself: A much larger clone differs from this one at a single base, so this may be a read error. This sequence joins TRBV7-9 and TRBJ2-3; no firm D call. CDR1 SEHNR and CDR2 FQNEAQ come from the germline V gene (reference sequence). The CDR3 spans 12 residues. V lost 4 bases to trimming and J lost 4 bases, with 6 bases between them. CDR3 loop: CASSSNPDTQYF. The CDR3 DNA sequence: TGTGCCAGCAGCTCTAACCCAGATACGCAGTATTTT.

In DNA, the CDR3 is TGCAGTGCTCCGATAGCCAAAAACATTCAGTACTTC. Protein product: CSAPIAKNIQYF. The chain uses TRBV20-1 and TRBJ2-4; no reliable D call. Trimming removed 5 bases from V and 0 bases from J, with 5 bases in between. There are 12 residues in the CDR3. Germline CDR1 and CDR2: DFQATT and SNEGSKA (reference sequence).

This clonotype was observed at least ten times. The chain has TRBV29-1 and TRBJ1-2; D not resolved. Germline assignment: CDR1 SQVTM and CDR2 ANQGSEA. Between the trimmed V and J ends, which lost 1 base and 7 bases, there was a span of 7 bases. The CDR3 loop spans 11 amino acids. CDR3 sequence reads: CSVEGGTGYTF. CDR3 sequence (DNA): TGCAGCGTTGAAGGGGGAACTGGCTACACCTTC. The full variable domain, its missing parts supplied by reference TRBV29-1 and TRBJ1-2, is SAVISQKPSRDICQRGTSLTIQCQVDSQVTMMFWYRQQPGQSLTLIATANQGSEATYESGFVIDKFPISRPNLTFSTLTVSNMSPEDSSIYLCSVEGGTGYTFGSGTRLTVV.

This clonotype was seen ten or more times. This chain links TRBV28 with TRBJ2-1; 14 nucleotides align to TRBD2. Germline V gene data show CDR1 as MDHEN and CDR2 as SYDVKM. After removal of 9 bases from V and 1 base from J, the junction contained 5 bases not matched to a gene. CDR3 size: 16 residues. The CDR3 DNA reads TGTGCCAGTGTAGGGACTAGCGGGAGTTCCTACAATGAGCAGTTCTTC. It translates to CASVGTSGSSYNEQFF.

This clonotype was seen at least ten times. CDR3 bases: TGTGCCAGCACCCGGGATCAAGGCTCCTACGAGCAGTACTTC. Its protein is CASTRDQGSYEQYF. This chain connects TRBV7-2 to TRBJ2-7, with D maybe TRBD2 (5 bases). Germline lookup yields CDR1 SGHTA and CDR2 FQGNSA. This CDR3 has 14 residues. V was trimmed by 7 bases and J by 0 bases, leaving 13 bases between them.

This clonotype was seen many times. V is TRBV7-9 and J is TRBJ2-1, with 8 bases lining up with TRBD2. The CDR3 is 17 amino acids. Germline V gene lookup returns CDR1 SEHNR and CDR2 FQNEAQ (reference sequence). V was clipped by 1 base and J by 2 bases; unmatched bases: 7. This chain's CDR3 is CASSLGLDGRAYNEQFF. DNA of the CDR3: TGTGCCAGCAGCTTAGGGTTGGACGGGAGGGCCTACAATGAGCAGTTCTTC.

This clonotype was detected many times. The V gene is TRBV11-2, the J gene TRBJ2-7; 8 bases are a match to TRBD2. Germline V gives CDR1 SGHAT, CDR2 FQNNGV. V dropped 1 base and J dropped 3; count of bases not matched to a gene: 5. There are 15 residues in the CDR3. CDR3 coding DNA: TGTGCCAGCAGCTTAGCCTTCAGCGGGAGCTACGAGCAGTACTTC. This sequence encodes CASSLAFSGSYEQYF.

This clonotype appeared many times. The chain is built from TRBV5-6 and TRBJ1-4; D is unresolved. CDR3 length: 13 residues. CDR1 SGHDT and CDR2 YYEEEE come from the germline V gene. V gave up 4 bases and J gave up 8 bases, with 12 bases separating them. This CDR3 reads CASSRRSREKLFF. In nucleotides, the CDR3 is TGTGCCAGCAGCCGCAGGAGTCGGGAAAAACTGTTTTTT. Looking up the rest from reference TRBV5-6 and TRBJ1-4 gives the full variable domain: DAGVTQSPTHLIKTRGQQVTLRCSPKSGHDTVSWYQQALGQGPQFIFQYYEEEERQRGNFPDRFSGHQFPNYSSELNVNALLLGDSALYLCASSRRSREKLFFGSGTQLSVL.

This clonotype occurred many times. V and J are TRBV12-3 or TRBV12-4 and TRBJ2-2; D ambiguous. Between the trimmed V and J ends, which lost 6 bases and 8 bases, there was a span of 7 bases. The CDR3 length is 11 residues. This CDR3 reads CASSSGGELFF. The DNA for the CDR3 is TGTGCCAGCAGCAGTGGTGGGGAGCTGTTTTTT.

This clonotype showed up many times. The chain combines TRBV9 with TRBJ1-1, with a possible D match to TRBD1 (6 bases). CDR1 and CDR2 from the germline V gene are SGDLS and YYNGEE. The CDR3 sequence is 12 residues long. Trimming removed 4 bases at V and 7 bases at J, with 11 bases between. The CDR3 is CASSRGGLEAFF. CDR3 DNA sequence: TGTGCCAGCAGCCGAGGGGGGCTTGAAGCTTTCTTT.

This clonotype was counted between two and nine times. As DNA, the CDR3 is TGTGCCAGCAGTTTGGACAGGGGGCAGTACAATGAGCAGTTCTTC. Amino acid sequence: CASSLDRGQYNEQFF. The chain joins TRBV27 to TRBJ2-1; TRBD1 matches 11 bases. The germline CDR1 and CDR2 sequences are MNHEY and SMNVEV (reference sequence). V was clipped by 3 bases and J by 4 bases; unmatched bases: 2. There are 15 residues in the CDR3.

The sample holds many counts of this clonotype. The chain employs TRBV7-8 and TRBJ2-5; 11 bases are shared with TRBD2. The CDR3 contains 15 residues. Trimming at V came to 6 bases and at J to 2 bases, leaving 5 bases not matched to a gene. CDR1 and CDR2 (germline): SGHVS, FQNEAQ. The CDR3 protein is CASRVAGGGQETQYF. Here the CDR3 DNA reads TGTGCCAGCAGGGTAGCGGGAGGGGGTCAAGAGACCCAGTACTTC.

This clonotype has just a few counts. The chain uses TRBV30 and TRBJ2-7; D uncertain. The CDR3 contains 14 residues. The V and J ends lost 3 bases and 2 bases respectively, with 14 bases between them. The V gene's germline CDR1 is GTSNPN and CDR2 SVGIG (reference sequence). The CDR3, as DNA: TGTGCCTGGAGCCATCTGGGGTCACCCTACGAGCAGTACTTC. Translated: CAWSHLGSPYEQYF.

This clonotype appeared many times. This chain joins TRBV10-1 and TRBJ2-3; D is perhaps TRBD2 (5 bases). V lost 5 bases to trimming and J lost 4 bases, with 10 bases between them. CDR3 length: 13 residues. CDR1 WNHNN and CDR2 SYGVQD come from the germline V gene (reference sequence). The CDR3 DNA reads TGCGCCAGCAGTTCGGCTAGCTCAGATACGCAGTATTTT. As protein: CASSSASSDTQYF.

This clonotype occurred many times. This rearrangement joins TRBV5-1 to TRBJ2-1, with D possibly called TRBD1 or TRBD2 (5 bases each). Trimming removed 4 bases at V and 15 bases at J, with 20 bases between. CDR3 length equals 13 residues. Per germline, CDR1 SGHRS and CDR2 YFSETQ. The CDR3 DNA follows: TGCGCCAGCAGCCCAAGTGAGGGGATTACTGGGTTCTTC. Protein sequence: CASSPSEGITGFF. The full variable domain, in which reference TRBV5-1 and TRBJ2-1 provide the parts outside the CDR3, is KAGVTQTPRYLIKTRGQQVTLSCSPISGHRSVSWYQQTPGQGLQFLFEYFSETQRNKGNFPGRFSGRQFSNSRSEMNVSTLELGDSALYLCASSPSEGITGFFGPGTRLTVL.

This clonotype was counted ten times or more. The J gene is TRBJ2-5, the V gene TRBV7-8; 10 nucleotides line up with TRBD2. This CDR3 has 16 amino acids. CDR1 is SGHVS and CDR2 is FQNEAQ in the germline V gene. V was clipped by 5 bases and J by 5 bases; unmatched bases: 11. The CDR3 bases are TGTGCCAGCAGCCCTGGACTAGCGGCAAATGAGGAGACCCAGTACTTC. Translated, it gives CASSPGLAANEETQYF.

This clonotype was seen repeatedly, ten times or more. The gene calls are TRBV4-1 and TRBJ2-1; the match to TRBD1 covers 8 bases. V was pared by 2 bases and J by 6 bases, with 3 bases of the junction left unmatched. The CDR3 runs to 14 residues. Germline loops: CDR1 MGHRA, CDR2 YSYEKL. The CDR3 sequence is CASSQLTGGNEQFF. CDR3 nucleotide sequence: TGCGCCAGCAGCCAACTCACAGGGGGCAATGAGCAGTTCTTC.

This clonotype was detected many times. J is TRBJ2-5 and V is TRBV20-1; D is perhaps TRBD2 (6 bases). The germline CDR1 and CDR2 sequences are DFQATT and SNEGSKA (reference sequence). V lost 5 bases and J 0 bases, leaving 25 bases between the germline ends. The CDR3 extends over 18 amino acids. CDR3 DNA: TGCAGTGCTCTCCCTGGATGGGACTCAATTTCGTACCAAGAGACCCAGTACTTC. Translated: CSALPGWDSISYQETQYF.

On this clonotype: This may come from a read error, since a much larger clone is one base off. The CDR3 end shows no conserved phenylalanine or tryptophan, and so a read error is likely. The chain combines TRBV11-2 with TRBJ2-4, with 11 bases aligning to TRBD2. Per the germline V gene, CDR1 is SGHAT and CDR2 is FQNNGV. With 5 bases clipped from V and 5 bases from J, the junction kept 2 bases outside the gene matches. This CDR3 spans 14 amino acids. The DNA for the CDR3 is TGTGCCAGCAGCCGACTAGCGGGACAAAACATTCAGTACTGC. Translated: CASSRLAGQNIQYC.

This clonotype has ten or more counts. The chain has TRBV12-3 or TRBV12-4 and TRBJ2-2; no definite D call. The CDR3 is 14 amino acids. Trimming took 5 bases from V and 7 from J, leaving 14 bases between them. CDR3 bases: TGTGCCAGCAGTCCATTAGGTGGTGGCGGGGAGCTGTTTTTT. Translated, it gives CASSPLGGGGELFF.

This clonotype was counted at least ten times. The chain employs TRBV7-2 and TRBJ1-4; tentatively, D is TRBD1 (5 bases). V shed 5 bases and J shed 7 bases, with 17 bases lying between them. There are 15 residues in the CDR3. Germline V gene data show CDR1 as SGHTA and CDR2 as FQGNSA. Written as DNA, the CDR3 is TGTGCCAGCAGCCCCCACCCCGGGAGGGGTGAAAAACTGTTTTTT. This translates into CASSPHPGRGEKLFF.

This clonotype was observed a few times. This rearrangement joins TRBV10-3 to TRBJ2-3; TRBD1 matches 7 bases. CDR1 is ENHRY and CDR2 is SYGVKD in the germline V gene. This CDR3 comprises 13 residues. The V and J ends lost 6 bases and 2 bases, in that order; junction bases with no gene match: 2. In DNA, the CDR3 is TGTGCCATCAGCGGGACAGACACAGATACGCAGTATTTT. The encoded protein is CAISGTDTDTQYF.

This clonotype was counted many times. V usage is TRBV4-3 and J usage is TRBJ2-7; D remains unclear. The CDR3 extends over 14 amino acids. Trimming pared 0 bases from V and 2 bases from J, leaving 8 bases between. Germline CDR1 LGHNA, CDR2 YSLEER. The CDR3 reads CASSQDRQTYEQYF. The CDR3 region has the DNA TGCGCCAGCAGCCAAGACCGGCAGACCTACGAGCAGTACTTC.

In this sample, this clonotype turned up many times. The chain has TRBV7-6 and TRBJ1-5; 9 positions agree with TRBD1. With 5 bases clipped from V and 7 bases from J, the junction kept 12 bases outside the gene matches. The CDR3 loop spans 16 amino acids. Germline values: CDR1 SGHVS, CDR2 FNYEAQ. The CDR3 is CASSPKLGQGDQPQHF. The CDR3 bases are TGTGCCAGCAGCCCGAAATTGGGACAGGGTGACCAGCCCCAGCATTTT.